This T cell receptor (beta chain) appears in the sequencing data of a study of blood T cell repertoires in COVID-19. The J segment lost 4 bases and the V segment lost 7 bases, leaving 5 bases of the junction unmatched. This CDR3 is built from 15 residues. CDR1 is MNHEY and CDR2 is SVGAGI in the germline V gene. In the source study's methods: Scientists estimated how many nucleated cells there were by amplifying reference gene primers. The protocol was immunoSEQ multiplex PCR, while the TCRdb copy is restricted to in-frame clones and leaves out a portion. V and J calls and clone size are given by that table; D and trimming were obtained from the DNA. Here the sample spans roughly 340,000 clones, around 86% being singletons.

The sequenced sample was peripheral blood. The chain links TRBV6-5 to TRBJ2-1; 12 nucleotides agree with TRBD2. This clonotype was obtained from a woman in her forties or fifties with COVID-19, enrolled during active disease. CDR3 sequence (DNA): TGTGCCAGCACCGGACTAGCGGGACCTTACAATGAGCAGTTCTTC. It codes for CASTGLAGPYNEQFF.